This T cell receptor beta chain is drawn from a study of T cells after posttransplantation cyclophosphamide. CDR1 and CDR2 from the germline V gene are MNHNY and SVGAGI (reference sequence). The V and J ends lost 2 bases and 0 bases respectively, with 11 bases between them. The CDR3 totals 15 residues. This table comes from immunoSEQ multiplex PCR, and its TCRdb copy is limited to in-frame clones, with some not included. The table has about 2,400 clones, 85% seen once. A marrow graft followed busulfan-fludarabine conditioning, with cyclophosphamide on days +3 and +4. This receptor was taken from a male patient in his 30s who received an allogeneic stem cell transplant from a related donor, was CMV-positive, and had acute GVHD only. Part of the T cells may come from the graft donor. The specimen comprised PBMCs, sampled after allogeneic stem cell transplant with posttransplant cyclophosphamide. V is TRBV6-6 and J is TRBJ2-7; D might be TRBD1 (7 bases). The CDR3 bases are TGTGCCAGCAGTTACGCGCGGGACAGCTCCTACGAGCAGTACTTC. Translation: CASSYARDSSYEQYF.